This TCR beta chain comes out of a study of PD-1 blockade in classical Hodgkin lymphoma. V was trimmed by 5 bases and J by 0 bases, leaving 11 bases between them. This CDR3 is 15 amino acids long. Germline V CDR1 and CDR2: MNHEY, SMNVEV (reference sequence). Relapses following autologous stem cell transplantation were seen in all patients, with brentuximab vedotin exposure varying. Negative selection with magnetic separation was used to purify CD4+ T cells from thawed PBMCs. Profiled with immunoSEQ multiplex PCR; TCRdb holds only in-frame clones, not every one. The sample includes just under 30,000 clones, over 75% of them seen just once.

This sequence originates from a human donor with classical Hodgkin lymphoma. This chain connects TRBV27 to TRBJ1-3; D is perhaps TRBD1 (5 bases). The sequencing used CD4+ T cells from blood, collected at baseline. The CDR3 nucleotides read TGTGCCAGCAGTGAATTGGGGGTCTCTGGAAACACCATATATTTT. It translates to CASSELGVSGNTIYF.